This TCR beta chain was documented in a study of shared clonotypes between healthy human individuals. Naive CD8 isolation took CD45RO-negative cells positively selected for CCR7 and excluded terminally differentiated effector memory CD45RA+ cells. Per the germline V gene, CDR1 is MNHEY and CDR2 is SMNVEV (reference sequence). This CDR3 is 17 amino acids long. V was clipped by 5 bases and J by 4 bases; unmatched bases: 12. TCRdb keeps only in-frame clones here, not all; method: immunoSEQ multiplex PCR. The table lists about 2 million clones, about 94% of them singletons. Sequenced sample: naive CD8+ T cells sorted from blood. The chain combines TRBV27 with TRBJ2-1; 9 nucleotides line up with TRBD2. The source is a man aged 18 to 29 in good health. CDR3 in amino acids: CASSNLRVAGAYNEQFF. The CDR3 region has the DNA TGTGCCAGCAGTAACCTCAGGGTAGCGGGAGCATACAATGAGCAGTTCTTC.